These T cell receptor beta chains were read from a single sample in a study of regulatory T cells in long-lasting Graves disease. TCRdb reanalysed the multiplex PCR reads using MiXCR and keeps one entry per CDR3 protein. The data contain roughly 420,000 distinct CDR3 sequences, roughly 15% of them singletons. The sample was also reused in another study, on T cells in Graves' hyperthyroidism and ophthalmopathy.

The specimen comprised peripheral blood mononuclear cells (PBMCs), sampled at new diagnosis, from a patient treated with antithyroid drugs. The receptors were gathered from a woman under 40 with Graves disease. CDR3s include the opening cysteine and the closing phenylalanine or tryptophan. Fields, in order: J gene, clone size, D gene, V gene, CDR3 protein, CDR3 DNA. D genes are given only for firm matches. Clone size is given for some rows only: seen once, a few or many times, or a class if the clone is expanded.

>TRBJ1-2|-|-|TRBV4-1
CASSQGPPGTGYTF
TGCGCCAGCAGCCAAGGCCCTCCAGGGACCGGCTACACCTTC
>TRBJ2-4|many|-|TRBV5-1
CASSISGTQNIQYF
TGCGCCAGCAGCATCTCCGGGACACAAAACATTCAGTACTTC
>TRBJ2-1|many|TRBD2|TRBV30
CAGGGLSSYNEQFF
TGTGCCGGGGGGGGACTGAGCTCCTACAATGAGCAGTTCTTC
>TRBJ1-4|few|TRBD1|TRBV29-1
CSVRPGQGEEKLFF
TGCAGCGTAAGACCGGGACAGGGGGAAGAAAAACTGTTTTTT
>TRBJ1-3|-|-|TRBV19
CASSSAQGTGNTIYF
TGTGCCAGTAGTTCCGCACAGGGAACTGGAAACACCATATATTTT
>TRBJ2-5|few|TRBD2|TRBV6-5
CASSYGTSGETQYF
TGTGCCAGCAGTTACGGCACTAGCGGCGAGACCCAGTACTTC
>TRBJ1-1|-|TRBD1|TRBV7-9
CASSLRQGSGTEAFF
TGTGCCAGCAGCTTACGACAGGGGTCGGGGACTGAAGCTTTCTTT
>TRBJ1-5|-|-|TRBV5-6
CASSLGQIQQPQHF
TGTGCCAGCAGCTTGGGACAAATTCAGCAGCCCCAGCATTTT
>TRBJ2-7|many|TRBD2|TRBV3-1
CASSQELAAYEQYF
TGTGCCAGCAGCCAAGAACTAGCGGCCTACGAGCAGTACTTC
>TRBJ2-7|-|TRBD1|TRBV7-9
CASSVVGGDRGREQYF
TGTGCCAGCAGCGTTGTCGGGGGGGACAGGGGGCGCGAGCAGTACTTC
>TRBJ2-5|-|-|TRBV29-1
CSVELGLRLKTQYF
TGCAGCGTTGAATTGGGACTCCGATTGAAGACCCAGTACTTC
>TRBJ1-6|few|-|TRBV28
CASTVQGGDSPLHF
TGTGCCAGCACTGTACAGGGAGGGGATTCACCCCTCCACTTT
>TRBJ2-1|many|TRBD1|TRBV20-1
CSAHRDRNNEQFF
TGCAGTGCTCATCGGGACAGGAACAATGAGCAGTTCTTC
>TRBJ2-7|many|TRBD2|TRBV2
CASSEIGGRAFEQYF
TGTGCCAGCAGTGAAATTGGCGGGAGGGCCTTCGAGCAGTACTTC
>TRBJ1-2|many|-|TRBV11-2
CASSLTPVGSGYTF
TGTGCCAGCAGCCTCACGCCAGTGGGCTCGGGCTACACCTTC
>TRBJ2-2|few|TRBD2|TRBV20-1
CSAYGGAGDTGELFF
TGCAGTGCTTACGGGGGGGCGGGGGACACCGGGGAGCTGTTTTTT
>TRBJ2-3|many|-|TRBV6-5
CASSSSLTSGRADTQYF
-
>TRBJ2-1|few|TRBD2|TRBV10-3
CAISGRRGRAYEQFF
TGTGCCATCAGTGGTCGTCGCGGGAGGGCCTATGAGCAGTTCTTC
>TRBJ2-7|few|TRBD1|TRBV5-4
CASSFGGTGAYEQYF
TGTGCCAGCAGCTTTGGGGGGACAGGGGCCTACGAGCAGTACTTC
>TRBJ2-7|many|-|TRBV18
CASSPMSGAMTYEQYF
TGTGCCAGCTCACCCATGTCGGGGGCGATGACCTACGAGCAGTACTTC
>TRBJ2-1|many|TRBD2|TRBV20-1
CSARVGGRSVNEQFF
TGCAGTGCTAGAGTTGGCGGGAGATCGGTCAATGAGCAGTTCTTC
>TRBJ2-7|few|-|TRBV19
CASTNAPPQVRELGYEQYF
TGTGCCAGTACAAATGCGCCCCCACAGGTACGGGAGCTCGGCTACGAGCAGTACTTC
>TRBJ2-1|-|-|TRBV3-1
CASSQDIWTNTRKEQFF
TGTGCCAGCAGCCAAGATATTTGGACTAACACTCGAAAGGAGCAGTTCTTC
>TRBJ2-7|many|-|TRBV5-8
CASSLGSSGWVNDEQYF
TGTGCCAGCAGCTTGGGATCATCTGGCTGGGTCAACGACGAGCAGTACTTC
>TRBJ2-1|many|-|TRBV18
CASSPLFGGEQFF
TGTGCCAGCTCACCACTTTTTGGCGGTGAGCAGTTCTTC
>TRBJ2-1|-|-|TRBV19
CASSASNNEQFF
TGTGCCAGTAGTGCCTCAAACAATGAGCAGTTCTTC
>TRBJ2-1|many|TRBD1|TRBV7-9
CASSLYEGADYNEQFF
TGTGCCAGCAGCTTATATGAGGGGGCAGACTACAATGAGCAGTTCTTC
>TRBJ2-7|-|TRBD1|TRBV29-1
CSAQGTSSYEQYF
TGCAGCGCACAGGGGACGAGCTCCTACGAGCAGTACTTC
>TRBJ2-7|many|-|TRBV10-3
CAISESDFYEQYF
TGTGCCATCAGTGAGTCGGATTTCTACGAGCAGTACTTC
>TRBJ1-1|-|TRBD1|TRBV19
CASRGTGQNTEAFF
TGTGCCAGTAGGGGGACAGGGCAGAACACTGAAGCTTTCTTT
>TRBJ2-1|-|-|TRBV19
CASTTKRGFF
TGTGCCAGTACCACCAAAAGGGGGTTCTTC
>TRBJ1-1|few|-|TRBV5-5
CASGKGREESEAFF
TGTGCCAGCGGTAAGGGCAGGGAGGAATCTGAAGCTTTCTTT
>TRBJ1-1|many|-|TRBV3-1
CASSQERSEAFF
TGTGCCAGCAGCCAAGAACGGAGTGAAGCTTTCTTT
>TRBJ1-4|many|TRBD1|TRBV18
CASSYGTGPEKLFF
TGTGCCAGCTCCTACGGGACAGGGCCTGAAAAACTGTTTTTT
>TRBJ2-1|many|-|TRBV10-3
CAISVAAAGSNEQFF
TGTGCCATCAGTGTCGCGGCTGCCGGTTCCAATGAGCAGTTCTTC
>TRBJ2-7|few|TRBD1|TRBV12-3/TRBV12-4
CASSRDRVTYEQYF
TGTGCCAGCAGTAGGGACAGGGTTACCTACGAGCAGTACTTC
>TRBJ2-7|-|TRBD2|TRBV5-4
CASSLESGRAHEQYF
TGTGCCAGCAGCTTGGAAAGCGGGAGGGCCCACGAGCAGTACTTC
>TRBJ2-3|many|-|TRBV9
CASSASNTQYF
TGTGCCAGCAGCGCTAGCAATACGCAGTATTTT
>TRBJ1-1|many|-|TRBV5-5
CASRGRRMNTEAFF
TGTGCCAGCAGGGGCCGACGGATGAACACTGAAGCTTTCTTT
>TRBJ2-2|-|TRBD2|TRBV4-1
CASSQSGMNTGELFF
TGCGCCAGCAGCCAAAGCGGGATGAACACCGGGGAGCTGTTTTTT
>TRBJ2-1|-|TRBD1|TRBV9
CASSLGTGSSYNEQFF
TGTGCCAGCAGCTTAGGGACAGGGAGCTCCTACAATGAGCAGTTCTTC
>TRBJ1-5|few|-|TRBV6-1
CASSNRLGAPYSNQPQHF
TGTGCCAGCAGTAACCGTTTAGGGGCACCCTATAGCAATCAGCCCCAGCATTTT
>TRBJ2-5|-|TRBD2|TRBV6-5
CASSYFVKGTREGRETQYF
TGTGCCAGCAGTTACTTCGTGAAGGGTACGCGGGAGGGCCGAGAGACCCAGTACTTC
>TRBJ1-5|many|-|TRBV18
CASSPGKGQHF
TGTGCCAGCTCCCCCGGGAAGGGCCAGCATTTT
>TRBJ2-7|-|-|TRBV4-2
CASSQDRQSSYEQYF
TGTGCCAGCAGCCAAGACAGGCAGTCTTCCTACGAGCAGTACTTC
>TRBJ2-1|many|-|TRBV3-1
CASSQGALRGEQFF
TGTGCCAGCAGCCAGGGAGCTTTGAGGGGTGAGCAGTTCTTC
>TRBJ2-7|-|-|TRBV6-5
CASSYIRLQGTSYEQYF
TGTGCCAGCAGTTACATACGGCTACAGGGAACTTCCTACGAGCAGTACTTC
>TRBJ2-5|-|TRBD2|TRBV4-1
CASSQGGGRETQYF
TGCGCCAGCAGCCAAGGGGGAGGGAGGGAGACCCAGTACTTC
>TRBJ2-1|-|-|TRBV6-2/TRBV6-3
CASSSLSREFSYNEQFF
TGTGCCAGCAGTTCCCTGTCCCGGGAGTTCTCCTACAATGAGCAGTTCTTC
>TRBJ1-6|many|TRBD1|TRBV3-1
CASRSGTGGSSYNSPLHF
TGTGCCAGCAGGTCCGGGACAGGGGGTAGCTCCTATAATTCACCCCTCCACTTT
>TRBJ2-7|-|-|TRBV4-1
CASSIRDSYEQHF
TGCGCCAGCAGTATAAGGGATTCCTACGAGCAGCACTTC
>TRBJ2-2|-|-|TRBV5-1
CASSFSVAGGELFF
TGCGCCAGCAGCTTTTCGGTAGCCGGCGGGGAGCTGTTTTTT
>TRBJ2-5|many|-|TRBV13
CASSFGFGEETQYF
TGTGCCAGCAGCTTCGGCTTTGGTGAGGAGACCCAGTACTTC